The clone carrying this T cell receptor (beta chain) showed up many times. Its antigen is unknown. One junction end disagrees with the germline gene, perhaps due to a read error. The CDR3 consists of 14 residues. Germline CDR1 and CDR2: SGHRS and YFSETQ. Preparation of the TCRbeta library used unique molecular identifiers. In TCRdb, the PCR reads were re-called with MiXCR into one record per CDR3 protein. The sample consists of tens of thousands of distinct CDR3 sequences, under 6.5% of them appearing once. This sample is part of a study of T-cell reconstitution after alpha-beta-depleted transplantation in children. Findings of the study overall: Roughly two months post-transplant, alpha-beta T cells reportedly originated from several hundred graft clones that had expanded.

This sequence originates from a child less than two years old who had a stem cell transplant for acute myeloid leukemia, so the T cells may come from the graft donor. This chain connects TRBV5-1 to TRBJ1-4, with a tentative D call TRBD1 (6 bases). The specimen comprised peripheral blood, sampled 60 days after TCRalphabeta/CD19-depleted stem cell transplant. The CDR3 bases are TGCGCCAGCAGTTTGGACAGCTTTAATGAAAAACTGTTTTTT. This sequence encodes CASSLDSFNEKLFF.